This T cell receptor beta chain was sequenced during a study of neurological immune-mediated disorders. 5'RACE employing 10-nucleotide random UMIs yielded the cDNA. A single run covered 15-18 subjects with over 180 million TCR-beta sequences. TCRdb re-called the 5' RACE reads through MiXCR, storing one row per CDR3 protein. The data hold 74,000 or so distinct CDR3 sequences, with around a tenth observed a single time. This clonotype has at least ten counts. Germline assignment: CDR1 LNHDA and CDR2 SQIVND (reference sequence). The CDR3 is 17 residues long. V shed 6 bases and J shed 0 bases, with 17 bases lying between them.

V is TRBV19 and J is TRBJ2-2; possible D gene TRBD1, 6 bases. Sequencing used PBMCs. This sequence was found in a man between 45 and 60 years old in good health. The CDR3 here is CASSPLRGSSNTGELFF. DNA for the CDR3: TGTGCCAGTAGCCCCCTCAGGGGCTCTTCGAACACCGGGGAGCTGTTTTTT.